The 10 T cell receptor beta chains presented below share a single source sample, sequenced in a study of T cell clones after liver transplantation. Profiling relied on immunoSEQ multiplex PCR, and the TCRdb table lists in-frame clones only, not all of them. The repertoire holds tens of thousands of clones, with 71% as singletons. The source material was CD4+ T cells from blood, sampled before liver transplant. These receptors were collected from a human donor who received a liver transplant.

This clone was seen repeatedly, ten times or more. J is TRBJ2-4 and V is TRBV6-5; 16 nucleotides align to TRBD2. The CDR3 covers 16 residues. CDR1 is MNHEY, CDR2 SVGAGI, per germline. V lost 2 bases and J lost 7; bases outside the gene matches: 2. CDR3 protein: CASSYGTSGGANIQYF. For the CDR3, the DNA is TGTGCCAGCAGTTACGGGACTAGCGGGGGGGCCAACATTCAGTACTTC.

This clone was seen more than once but under ten times. The rearrangement links TRBV7-8 to TRBJ2-7; TRBD2 agrees at 7 bases. The CDR3 is 14 residues long. The germline V gene encodes CDR1 SGHVS and CDR2 FQNEAQ. V shed 5 bases, J shed 5 bases, and the junction held 9 bases outside the gene matches. The CDR3 reads CASSPWGEGHEQYF. In DNA, the CDR3 is TGTGCCAGCAGCCCTTGGGGGGAGGGCCACGAGCAGTACTTC.

Only a few counts were recorded for this clone. The V and J genes are TRBV2 and TRBJ2-1; D gene uncertain. The CDR3 has 11 amino acids. The V gene lost 8 bases and the J gene lost 3 bases, with 5 bases spanning the gap. The germline V gene has CDR1 SNHLY and CDR2 FYNNEI. The chain's CDR3 is CASWSYNEQFF. The CDR3 DNA reads TGTGCCAGCTGGAGCTACAATGAGCAGTTCTTC.

This clone came up a few times. The V and J genes are TRBV9 and TRBJ1-6; tentatively, D is TRBD1 (5 bases). Between the trimmed V and J ends, which lost 3 bases and 11 bases, there was a span of 12 bases. Germline values: CDR1 SGDLS, CDR2 YYNGEE. CDR3 size: 13 residues. CDR3 region: CASSASGDAPLHF. DNA of the CDR3: TGTGCCAGCAGCGCCTCGGGGGACGCACCCCTCCACTTT.

There are many counts of this clone. J is TRBJ1-1 and V is TRBV4-2; 7 bases agree with TRBD1. V lost 0 bases, J lost 3 bases, and 1 base stayed unmatched. The CDR3 covers 14 residues. Germline CDR1 reads LGHNA; CDR2 reads YNFKEQ. The DNA of the CDR3 is TGTGCCAGCAGCCAAGACCAGGGGGACACTGAAGCTTTCTTT. Protein: CASSQDQGDTEAFF.

The J gene is TRBJ2-6, the V gene TRBV11-2; TRBD1 matches 9 bases. The CDR3 has 16 residues. CDR1 and CDR2 (germline): SGHAT, FQNNGV. V trimming: 5 bases; J trimming: 2 bases; junction bases outside the gene matches: 4. Here the CDR3 DNA reads TGTGCCAGCAGCGTTACAGGGGGCGCTGGGGCCAACGTCCTGACTTTC. Amino acid sequence: CASSVTGGAGANVLTF.

The chain has TRBV5-6 and TRBJ1-6, with 8 bases identical to TRBD1. CDR1 and CDR2 from the germline V gene are SGHDT and YYEEEE. The CDR3 is 17 amino acids. J was trimmed by 8 bases and V by 4 bases; bases with no gene match: 14. The CDR3 region has the DNA TGTGCCAGCAGCAGCGCTTTTGGAACAGGGGGTGATTCACCCCTCCACTTT. Protein product: CASSSAFGTGGDSPLHF.

CDR3 residues: CASSYNSQGEKLFF. The CDR3 DNA sequence: TGTGCCAGCAGTTACAATTCGCAGGGTGAAAAACTGTTTTTT. The chain uses TRBV6-5 and TRBJ1-4, with a tentative D call TRBD1 (5 bases). The V end was cut by 2 bases, the J end by 7 bases, with 11 bases between. In germline, CDR1 is MNHEY, CDR2 SVGAGI. The CDR3 has 14 amino acids.

Note on this clone: Sequence at one end of the junction differs from germline and may be a read error. The chain couples TRBV7-7 to TRBJ2-5, with D possibly being TRBD1 (5 bases). The CDR3 loop spans 13 amino acids. From germline, CDR1 is SSHAT and CDR2 FNYEAQ (reference sequence). CDR3: CASSFDSQETQYF. The DNA for the CDR3 is TGTGCTAGCAGCTTTGACAGTCAAGAGACCCAGTACTTC.

This clone has only one observation. The genes are TRBV5-4 and TRBJ1-2; 7 bases line up with TRBD1. Germline V CDR1 and CDR2: SGHNT, YYREEE (reference sequence). J was trimmed by 0 bases and V by 4 bases; bases with no gene match: 3. The CDR3 totals 14 residues. CDR3 region: CASSRTGTNYGYTF. CDR3 DNA: TGTGCCAGCAGCCGGACAGGCACTAACTATGGCTACACCTTC.